This T cell receptor beta chain was captured by sequencing in a study of human T cells and chemical hapten exposure. General study findings and limits: There was no change with DPC sensitization in TCRs above 1 in 1000 frequency.

This clonotype was detected ten times or more. Its target is not known. TCRdb ran MiXCR on the RACE reads and lists one entry per CDR3 protein. Among 100,000 or so distinct CDR3 sequences listed, 10% were seen once. The CDR3 runs 17 residues. Deletions cut 0 bases from V and 2 bases from J, with 16 bases between. Time point denoted: patch test 1, 2 weeks after DPC sensitization. Treatment of the sample: therapeutic diphenylcyclopropenone sensitization with weekly scalp DPC. Alopecia patients between 18 and 70 years old and suitable for DPC were used as donors. This chain joins TRBV12-3 or TRBV12-4 and TRBJ1-2, with D maybe TRBD1 (5 bases). The sequencing here drew on whole blood, taken in connection with sensitization to the hapten diphenylcyclopropenone (DPC). The sequence was collected from a man aged 35 to 55 with alopecia areata. Some clones in this sample may be carry-over from other donors' samples. CDR3 in amino acids: CASSLARGGRLNYGYTF. The DNA of the CDR3 is TGTGCCAGCAGTTTAGCGCGGGGCGGGCGGCTAAACTATGGCTACACCTTC.